This paragraph covers one TCR beta chain sequence. Its antigen is unidentified. This sample is drawn from a study of shared clonotypes between healthy human individuals. About the research overall: The study enrolled a couple of women and three men aged 18 to 49.

Points from the study as a whole: Sharing across four donors was highest in naive CD4 (roughly 5%) and lowest in memory CD8 (roughly 0.4%).

Naive CD8 cells were CD45RO-negative, positively selected for CCR7, excluding terminally differentiated effector memory CD45RA+ cells. Assay used: immunoSEQ multiplex PCR; TCRdb lists only in-frame clones, some missing. The sample has around 2,100,000 clones, about 95% seen once; the top ten hold around 1.2%. Germline assignment: CDR1 SNHLY and CDR2 FYNNEI. This CDR3 region has 17 residues. The J segment lost 1 base and the V segment lost 2 bases, leaving 3 bases of the junction unmatched. The receptor was derived from a man between 18 and 29 years old in good health. The source material was naive CD8+ T cells sorted from blood. The rearrangement joins TRBV2 to TRBJ2-3, with 13 bases aligning to TRBD2. The CDR3 region has the DNA TGTGCCAGCAGTGAATGGACTAGCGGGGGACGCACAGATACGCAGTATTTT. Encoded protein: CASSEWTSGGRTDTQYF.